This T cell receptor beta chain was identified in a study of response to subunit inactivated influenza vaccine listed by TCRdb under 2018. For the wider study: Deep quantitative T cell receptor repertoire profiling was used in the study to track responses to a trivalent subunit inactivated influenza vaccine.

The receptor library was made with RT-PCR. The data were produced on an Illumina HiSeq 2500. The public sequencing data were trimmed at Q25 with fastp and processed into clonotypes with MiXCR by TCRdb, which kept only in-frame beta chains. Each CDR3 protein appears once, grouped with its most common genes and DNA. For this sample the table gives 300,000 to 350,000 distinct CDR3 sequences, of which 22% were detected only once. The ten largest clones take up 10% of the sample. What the study reported, not specific to this receptor: According to the authors, only a limited number of new T cells may be recruited by each seasonal influenza vaccination.

Notes on this clonotype: The target of this receptor is not known. No per-base quality is available; no much larger clone lies one base away.

This specimen was PBMCs from blood, taken less than 22 months after vaccination. This receptor was identified in a man between 50 and 75 years old who received an inactivated influenza vaccine. Donor details come from another sample of the same person, matched by shared clones.

The CDR3 corresponds to CASSLSEGLGSPLHF. The nucleotide sequence is TGTGCCAGCAGTTTATCGGAGGGGCTGGGGTCACCCCTCCACTTT. Here the chain combines TRBV27 and TRBJ1-6, with TRBD1 perhaps the D gene, on 5 matching bases. The CDR3, cysteine through phenylalanine, is 15 amino acids long. Kept here is only the CDR3 DNA, which spans 45 bases and is read in frame from base 1. According to the germline V gene (reference sequence), CDR1 reads MNHEY and CDR2 reads SMNVEV. V loses 0 bases, J loses 10 bases, and the germline ends lie 13 bases apart.